This paragraph covers one T cell receptor beta chain sequence. What it recognizes is unknown. The data were taken from a study of shared clonotypes between healthy human individuals. Study-level results: Against clonotypes common to all four donors, non-shared ones had lower generation probabilities. In several donors, about 5% of naive CD4 clonotypes appeared in common.

In the naive CD8 group, cells lacked CD45RO and were positively selected for CCR7, so terminally differentiated effector memory CD45RA+ cells were left out. Template for every sorted-subset replicate PCR totaled around 210 ng DNA, approximately 30,000 T cell genomes. The repertoire was sequenced with immunoSEQ multiplex PCR; TCRdb's copy has only in-frame clones and lacks some. The table records about 800,000 clones, just over 95% of them present only once. The CDR3 is 15 residues long. Unmatched junction bases numbered 9, after V lost 5 bases and J lost 3 bases. Germline V gives CDR1 SEHNR, CDR2 FQNEAQ (reference sequence).

This TCR came from a young man in good health. The chain carries TRBV7-9 and TRBJ2-7; 8 bases align to TRBD1. The sequenced sample was naive CD8+ T cells sorted from blood. In DNA, the CDR3 is TGTGCCAGCAGCGCAGATCCGGGACAGGACTACGAGCAGTACTTC. Translating gives CASSADPGQDYEQYF.